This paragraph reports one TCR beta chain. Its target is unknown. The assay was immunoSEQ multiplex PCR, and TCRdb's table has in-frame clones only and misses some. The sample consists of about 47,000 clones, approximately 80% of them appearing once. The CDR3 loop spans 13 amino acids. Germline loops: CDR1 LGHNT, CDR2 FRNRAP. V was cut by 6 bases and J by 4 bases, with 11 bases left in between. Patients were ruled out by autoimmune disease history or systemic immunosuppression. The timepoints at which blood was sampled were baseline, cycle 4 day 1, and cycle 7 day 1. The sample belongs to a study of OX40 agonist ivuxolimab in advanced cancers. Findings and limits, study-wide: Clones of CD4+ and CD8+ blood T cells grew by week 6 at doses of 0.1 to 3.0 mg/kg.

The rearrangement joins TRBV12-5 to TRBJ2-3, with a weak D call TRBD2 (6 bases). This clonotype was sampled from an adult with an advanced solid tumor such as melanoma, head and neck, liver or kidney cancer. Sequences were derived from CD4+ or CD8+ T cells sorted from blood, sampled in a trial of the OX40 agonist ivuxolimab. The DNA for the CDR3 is TGTGCTAGTGGCGGGAGTGGGGCAGATACGCAGTATTTT. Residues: CASGGSGADTQYF.